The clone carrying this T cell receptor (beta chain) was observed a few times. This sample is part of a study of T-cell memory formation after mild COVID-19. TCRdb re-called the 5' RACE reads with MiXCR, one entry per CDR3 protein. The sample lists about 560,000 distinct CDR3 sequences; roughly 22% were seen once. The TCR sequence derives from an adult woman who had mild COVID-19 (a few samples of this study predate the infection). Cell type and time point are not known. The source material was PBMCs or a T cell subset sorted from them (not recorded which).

The CDR3 loop reads CATSDSRQGSNQPQHF. The CDR3 nucleotides read TGTGCCACCAGTGACTCGCGACAGGGGTCAAATCAGCCCCAGCATTTT. The gene calls are TRBV24-1 and TRBJ1-5, with TRBD1 identical over 8 bases. CDR1 is KGHDR, CDR2 SFDVKD, per germline. The V segment lost 4 bases and the J segment 4 bases; nucleotides outside the gene matches: 8. This CDR3 is 16 amino acids long.